The next 9 T cell receptor beta chains were all read from a single sample in a study of blood T cells in healthy people across ages. PCR was performed a second time for 7 to 11 cycles using a sample-barcoded 5' primer and a J-beta primer mix. TCRdb used MiXCR to reprocess the 5' RACE reads, holding one entry per CDR3 protein. The sample has hundreds of thousands of distinct CDR3 sequences, 58% seen once. Sequenced input: blood. These receptors were collected from a man in his 60s in good health.

The chain uses TRBV27 and TRBJ2-3; D remains unclear. Per germline, CDR1 MNHEY and CDR2 SMNVEV (reference sequence). The CDR3 extends over 16 amino acids. V dropped 3 bases and J dropped 0 bases, with 13 bases sitting between them. Here the CDR3 reads CASSFRPGISTDTQYF. The CDR3 bases are TGTGCCAGCAGTTTCAGGCCGGGTATTAGCACAGATACGCAGTATTTT.

This clonotype came up a few times. The rearrangement joins TRBV20-1 to TRBJ2-7; 7 nucleotides line up with TRBD1. The CDR3 is 14 residues long. The V and J ends lost 1 base and 1 base, in that order; junction bases with no gene match: 4. CDR1 is DFQATT, CDR2 SNEGSKA, per germline (reference sequence). The CDR3 DNA sequence: TGCAGTGCTAGAGCCTTGGGACAGTCCTACGAGCAGTACTTC. Amino acids: CSARALGQSYEQYF.

Concerning this clonotype: This may stem from a read error, because a much larger clone lies one nucleotide away. V usage is TRBV6-6 and J usage is TRBJ2-2; D remains unclear. Germline V gene sequence: CDR1 MNHNY, CDR2 SVGAGI (reference sequence). The ends were cut back, 2 bases at V and 6 bases at J, with 16 bases in the middle. CDR3 size: 16 residues. The CDR3 spells CASSYQGQPSSGELFF. Written as DNA, the CDR3 is TGTGCCAGCAGTTACCAAGGGCAACCTTCTTCCGGGGAGCTGTTTTTT.

CDR3 amino acids: CASSFGQGGVGSYNEQFF. Written as DNA, the CDR3 is TGTGCCAGCAGCTTCGGGCAGGGAGGTGTTGGCTCCTACAATGAGCAGTTCTTC. The chain has TRBV5-5 and TRBJ2-1; weak D call: TRBD2 (6 bases). The ends were cut back, 2 bases at V and 0 bases at J, with 18 bases in the middle. Germline V gene data show CDR1 as SGHKS and CDR2 as YYEKEE (reference sequence). The CDR3 length is 18 residues.

This clonotype was picked up a small number of times. The V gene is TRBV6-2 or TRBV6-3, the J gene TRBJ2-7; 10 bases are a match to TRBD2. In germline, CDR1 is MNHEY, CDR2 SVGEGT. The CDR3 sequence is 14 residues long. V gave up 6 bases and J gave up 2 bases; unmatched junction bases: 4. The CDR3: CASRWTSGTYEQYF. The CDR3 coding sequence is TGTGCCAGCAGGTGGACTAGCGGAACCTACGAGCAGTACTTC.

The rearrangement joins TRBV7-2 to TRBJ2-1, with 8 bases matching TRBD2. The J call may be in error: the DNA end matches TRBJ2-7 better. Germline lookup yields CDR1 SGHTA and CDR2 FQGNSA. The CDR3 loop spans 16 amino acids. Written as DNA, the CDR3 is TGTGCCAGCAGCTTACGGGCCGGGGGGGGTTACAATGAGCAGTACTTC. Amino acids: CASSLRAGGGYNEQYF.

This clonotype was recorded only once. CDR3 DNA sequence: TGTGCCAGCAGCCAAGTAACTAGCGGGAGTTCGGGCTACGAGCAGTACTTC. Amino acid sequence: CASSQVTSGSSGYEQYF. The J gene is TRBJ2-7, the V gene TRBV3-1; 11 bases map to TRBD2. The CDR3 spans 17 residues. Germline V gives CDR1 LGHDT, CDR2 YNNKEL (reference sequence). The V and J ends lost 1 base and 3 bases, in that order; junction bases with no gene match: 8.

This chain connects TRBV29-1 to TRBJ2-3; possibly TRBD2 for D (5 bases). CDR1 SQVTM and CDR2 ANQGSEA come from the germline V gene. V lost 0 bases and J lost 3, with 10 bases in between. The CDR3 contains 14 residues. CDR3 in amino acids: CSVEEGSGTDTQYF. The CDR3 DNA sequence: TGCAGCGTTGAAGAGGGGAGTGGGACAGATACGCAGTATTTT.

As for this clonotype: At one end the junction does not follow the germline gene, possibly because of a read error. The J gene is TRBJ2-1, the V gene TRBV5-4; TRBD2 matches at 9 bases. From germline, CDR1 is SGHNT and CDR2 YYREEE (reference sequence). This CDR3 region has 13 residues. In nucleotides, the CDR3 is TGTGCCAGCGGCGGGGGGGTCTACAAGGAGCAGTTCTTC. It yields the protein CASGGGVYKEQFF.